This TCR beta chain was profiled in a study of T cell responses to AZD1222 COVID-19 vaccine. Study in general: Pooling of second doses given at about 4 or about 12 weeks was done.

Whole-study findings and limits: Seropositive AZD1222 recipients at baseline numbered only five or six.

This table comes from immunoSEQ multiplex PCR, and its TCRdb copy is limited to in-frame clones, with some not included. The sample has 150,000 or so clones; more than 75% are singletons. CDR1 SGHNT and CDR2 YENEEA come from the germline V gene. V shed 5 bases and J 1 base; nucleotides not matched to a gene: 4. The CDR3 spans 16 residues. With respect to this clone: Its matching antigen is unknown.

V gene TRBV11-3 combines with J gene TRBJ2-2; TRBD2 agrees at 10 bases. The sequence was obtained from an adult in good health. Sample: peripheral blood, taken on day 0 of AZD1222 vaccination. The CDR3 coding sequence is TGTGCCAGCAGCACGCGACTAGCGGGGAACACCGGGGAGCTGTTTTTT. Protein product: CASSTRLAGNTGELFF.